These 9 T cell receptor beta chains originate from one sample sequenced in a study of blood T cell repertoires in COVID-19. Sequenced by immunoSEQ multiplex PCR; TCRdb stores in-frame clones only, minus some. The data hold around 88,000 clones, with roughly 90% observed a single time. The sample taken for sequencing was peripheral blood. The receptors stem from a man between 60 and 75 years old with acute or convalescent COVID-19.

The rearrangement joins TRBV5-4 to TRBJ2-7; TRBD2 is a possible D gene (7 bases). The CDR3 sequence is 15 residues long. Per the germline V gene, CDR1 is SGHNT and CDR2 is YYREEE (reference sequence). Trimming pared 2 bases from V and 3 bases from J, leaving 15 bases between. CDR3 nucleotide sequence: TGTGCCAGCAGCTTAGGGGGGGCCCTAATCTACGAGCAGTACTTC. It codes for CASSLGGALIYEQYF.

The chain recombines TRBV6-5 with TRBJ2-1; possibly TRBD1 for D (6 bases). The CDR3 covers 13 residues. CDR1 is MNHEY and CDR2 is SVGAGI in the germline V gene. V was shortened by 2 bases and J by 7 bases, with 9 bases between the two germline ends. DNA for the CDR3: TGTGCCAGCAGTTACGGCAGGGGAAATGAGCAGTTCTTC. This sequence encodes CASSYGRGNEQFF.

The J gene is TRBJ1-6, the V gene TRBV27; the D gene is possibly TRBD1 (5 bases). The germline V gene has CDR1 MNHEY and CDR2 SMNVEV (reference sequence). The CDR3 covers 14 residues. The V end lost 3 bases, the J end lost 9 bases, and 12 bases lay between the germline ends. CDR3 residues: CASSLGGKGSPLHF. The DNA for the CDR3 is TGTGCCAGCAGTTTGGGGGGGAAGGGTTCACCCCTCCACTTT.

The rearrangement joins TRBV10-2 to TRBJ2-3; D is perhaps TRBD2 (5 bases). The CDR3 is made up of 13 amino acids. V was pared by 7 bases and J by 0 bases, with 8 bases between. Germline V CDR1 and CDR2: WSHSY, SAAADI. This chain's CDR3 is CASTWTSTDTQYF. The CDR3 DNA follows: TGCGCCAGCACCTGGACTAGCACAGATACGCAGTATTTT.

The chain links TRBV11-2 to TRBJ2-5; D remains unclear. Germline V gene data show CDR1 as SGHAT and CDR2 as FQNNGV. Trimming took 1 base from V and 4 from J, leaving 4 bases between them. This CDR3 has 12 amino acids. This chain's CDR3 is CASSLVRETQYF. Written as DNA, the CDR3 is TGTGCCAGCAGCTTAGTCAGAGAGACCCAGTACTTC.

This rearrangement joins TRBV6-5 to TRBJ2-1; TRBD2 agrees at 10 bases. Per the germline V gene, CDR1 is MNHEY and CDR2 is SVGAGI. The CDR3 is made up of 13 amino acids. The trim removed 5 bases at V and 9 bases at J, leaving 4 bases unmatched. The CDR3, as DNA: TGTGCCAGCAGTCTAGCGGGAGAGTTTGAGCAGTTCTTC. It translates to CASSLAGEFEQFF.

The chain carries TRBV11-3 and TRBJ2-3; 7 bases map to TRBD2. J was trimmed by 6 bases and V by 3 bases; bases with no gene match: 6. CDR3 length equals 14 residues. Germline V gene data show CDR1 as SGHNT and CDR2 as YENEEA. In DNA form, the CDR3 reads TGTGCCAGCAGCTTTGGGGGGGACCGGGATACGCAGTATTTT. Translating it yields CASSFGGDRDTQYF.

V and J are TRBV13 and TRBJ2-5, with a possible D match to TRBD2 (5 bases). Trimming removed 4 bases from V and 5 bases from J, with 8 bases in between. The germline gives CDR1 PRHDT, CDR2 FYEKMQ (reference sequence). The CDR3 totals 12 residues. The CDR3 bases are TGTGCCAGCAGCTCCCGAGGGGAGACCCAGTACTTC. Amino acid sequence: CASSSRGETQYF. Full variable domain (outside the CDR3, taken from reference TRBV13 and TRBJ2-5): AAGVIQSPRHLIKEKRETATLKCYPIPRHDTVYWYQQGPGQDPQFLISFYEKMQSDKGSIPDRFSAQQFSDYHSELNMSSLELGDSALYFCASSSRGETQYFGPGTRLLVL.

The CDR3 protein is CASGRNSPLHF. As DNA, the CDR3 is TGTGCCAGCGGGAGGAATTCACCCCTCCACTTT. The chain uses TRBV6-5 and TRBJ1-6; D gene unclear. Germline values: CDR1 MNHEY, CDR2 SVGAGI. The CDR3 contains 11 residues. V dropped 8 bases and J dropped 7 bases, with 6 bases sitting between them.